The sequence of this T cell receptor beta chain was determined in a study of neoadjuvant nivolumab and ipilimumab in lung cancer. Points from the study as a whole: Only a single major-pathologic-response sample was available for clonality analysis. Compared with tumor-adjacent uninvolved lung, resected tumors showed greater richness and clonality. Only two of four nivolumab-treated tumors gained richness and clonality by surgery.

The sample holds one count of this clone. Its antigen is currently unknown. The CDR3 sequence is 14 residues long. CDR1 and CDR2 from the germline V gene are ENHRY and SYGVKD. Trimming removed 4 bases at V and 2 bases at J, with 11 bases between. Data came from immunoSEQ multiplex PCR; TCRdb stores just in-frame clones and leaves some out. The sample lists 7,500 to 9,000 clones; 70% to 80% were seen once. This TCR was recovered from an adult with non-small cell lung cancer. J is TRBJ1-1 and V is TRBV10-3, with a weak D call TRBD1 (5 bases). The material was adjacent normal lung tissue, obtained after neoadjuvant nivolumab, alone or with ipilimumab, at or shortly before surgery. CDR3 loop: CAISGRDPNTEAFF. The DNA for the CDR3 is TGTGCCATCAGTGGCCGGGACCCAAACACTGAAGCTTTCTTT.